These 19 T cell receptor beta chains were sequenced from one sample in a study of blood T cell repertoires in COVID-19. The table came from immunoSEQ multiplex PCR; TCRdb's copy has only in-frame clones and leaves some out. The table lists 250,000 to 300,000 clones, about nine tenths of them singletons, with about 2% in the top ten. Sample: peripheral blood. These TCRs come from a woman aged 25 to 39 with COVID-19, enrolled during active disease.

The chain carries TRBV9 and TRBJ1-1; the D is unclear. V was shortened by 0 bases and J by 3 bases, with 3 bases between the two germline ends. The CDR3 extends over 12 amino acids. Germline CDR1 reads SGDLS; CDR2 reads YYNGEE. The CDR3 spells CASSVVDTEAFF. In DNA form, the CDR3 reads TGTGCCAGCAGCGTAGTCGACACTGAAGCTTTCTTT.

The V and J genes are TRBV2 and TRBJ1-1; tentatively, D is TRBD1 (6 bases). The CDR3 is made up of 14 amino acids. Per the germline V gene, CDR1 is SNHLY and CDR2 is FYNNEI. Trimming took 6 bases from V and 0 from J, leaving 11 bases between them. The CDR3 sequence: CASRVQGLNTEAFF. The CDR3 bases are TGTGCCAGCAGGGTACAGGGACTGAACACTGAAGCTTTCTTT.

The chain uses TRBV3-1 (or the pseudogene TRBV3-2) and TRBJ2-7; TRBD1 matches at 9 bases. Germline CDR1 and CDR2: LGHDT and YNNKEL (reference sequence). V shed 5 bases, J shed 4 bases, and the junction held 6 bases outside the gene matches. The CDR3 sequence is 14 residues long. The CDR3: CASSSGTGRYEQYF. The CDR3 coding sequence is TGTGCCAGCAGCTCCGGGACAGGGAGATACGAGCAGTACTTC.

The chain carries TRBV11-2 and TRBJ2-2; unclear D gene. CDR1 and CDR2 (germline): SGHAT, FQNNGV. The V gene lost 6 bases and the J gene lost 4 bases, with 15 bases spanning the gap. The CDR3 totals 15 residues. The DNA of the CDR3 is TGTGCCAGCAGAACGCATGCGGAAGGCACCGGGGAGCTGTTTTTT. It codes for CASRTHAEGTGELFF.

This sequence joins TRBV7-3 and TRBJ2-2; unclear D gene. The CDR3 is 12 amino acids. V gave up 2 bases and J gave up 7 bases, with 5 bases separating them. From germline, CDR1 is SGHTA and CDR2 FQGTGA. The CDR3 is CASSLADGELFF. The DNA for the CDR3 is TGTGCCAGCAGCTTAGCGGACGGGGAGCTGTTTTTT.

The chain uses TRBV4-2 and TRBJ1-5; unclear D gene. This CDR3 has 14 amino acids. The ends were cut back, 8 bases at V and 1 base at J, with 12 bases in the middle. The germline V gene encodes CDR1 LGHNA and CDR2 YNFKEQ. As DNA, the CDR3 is TGTGCCAGCGGTGATCTGAGAAGCAATCAGCCCCAGCATTTT. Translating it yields CASGDLRSNQPQHF.

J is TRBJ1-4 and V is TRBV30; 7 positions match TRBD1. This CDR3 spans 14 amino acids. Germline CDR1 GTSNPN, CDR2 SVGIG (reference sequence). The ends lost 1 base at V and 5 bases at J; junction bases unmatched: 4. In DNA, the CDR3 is TGTGCCTGGAGTGGGGCCAGGGGGAATGAAAAACTGTTTTTT. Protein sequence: CAWSGARGNEKLFF.

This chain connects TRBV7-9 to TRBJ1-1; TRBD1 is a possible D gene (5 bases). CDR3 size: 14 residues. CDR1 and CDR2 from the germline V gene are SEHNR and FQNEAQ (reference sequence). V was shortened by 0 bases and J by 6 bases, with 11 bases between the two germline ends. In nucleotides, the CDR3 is TGTGCCAGCAGCTTAGCCGGTAGGGGTTCTGAAGCTTTCTTT. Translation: CASSLAGRGSEAFF.

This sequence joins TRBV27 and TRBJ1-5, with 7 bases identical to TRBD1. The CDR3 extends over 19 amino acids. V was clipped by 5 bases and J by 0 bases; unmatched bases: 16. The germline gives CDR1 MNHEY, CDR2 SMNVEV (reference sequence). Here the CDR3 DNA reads TGTGCCAGCAGTGCCGAGGGGTGGGGGGACAGATATAGCAATCAGCCCCAGCATTTT. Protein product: CASSAEGWGDRYSNQPQHF.

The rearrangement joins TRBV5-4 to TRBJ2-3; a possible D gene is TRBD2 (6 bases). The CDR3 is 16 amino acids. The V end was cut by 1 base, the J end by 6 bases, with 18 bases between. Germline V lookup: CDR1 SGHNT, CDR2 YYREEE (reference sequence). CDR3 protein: CASSLNPGDPSDTQYF. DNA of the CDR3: TGTGCCAGCAGCTTGAATCCGGGGGATCCCTCGGATACGCAGTATTTT.

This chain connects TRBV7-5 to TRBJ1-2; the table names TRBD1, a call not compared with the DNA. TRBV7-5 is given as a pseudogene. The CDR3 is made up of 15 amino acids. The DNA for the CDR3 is TGTGTCAGAAGCTTTCGCGAGGGGGCGGAATTTGGCTACACCTTC. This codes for CVRSFREGAEFGYTF.

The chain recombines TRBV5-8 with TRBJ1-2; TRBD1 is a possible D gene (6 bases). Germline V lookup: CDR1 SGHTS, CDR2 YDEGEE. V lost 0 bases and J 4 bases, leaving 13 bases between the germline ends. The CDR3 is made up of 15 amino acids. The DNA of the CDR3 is TGTGCCAGCAGCTTGGCGGCAGGGGATATCTATGGCTACACCTTC. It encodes CASSLAAGDIYGYTF.

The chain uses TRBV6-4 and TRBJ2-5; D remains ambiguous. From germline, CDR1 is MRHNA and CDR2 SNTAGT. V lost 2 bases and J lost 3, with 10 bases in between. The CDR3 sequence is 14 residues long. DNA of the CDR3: TGTGCCAGCAGTGACGCAGGTCAAGAAGAGACCCAGTACTTC. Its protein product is CASSDAGQEETQYF.

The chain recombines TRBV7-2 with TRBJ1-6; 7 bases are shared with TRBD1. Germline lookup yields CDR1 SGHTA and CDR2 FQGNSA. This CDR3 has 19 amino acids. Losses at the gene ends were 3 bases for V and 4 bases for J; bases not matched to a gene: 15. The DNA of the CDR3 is TGTGCCAGCAGCTTCGACCTTGGACAGGACTTGCAGTATAATTCACCCCTCCACTTT. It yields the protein CASSFDLGQDLQYNSPLHF.

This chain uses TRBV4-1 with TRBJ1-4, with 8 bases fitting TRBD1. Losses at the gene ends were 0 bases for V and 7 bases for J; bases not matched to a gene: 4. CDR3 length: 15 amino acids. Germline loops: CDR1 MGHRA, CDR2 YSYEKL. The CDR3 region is CASSQETGGGEKLFF. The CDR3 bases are TGCGCCAGCAGCCAAGAAACAGGGGGAGGTGAAAAACTGTTTTTT.

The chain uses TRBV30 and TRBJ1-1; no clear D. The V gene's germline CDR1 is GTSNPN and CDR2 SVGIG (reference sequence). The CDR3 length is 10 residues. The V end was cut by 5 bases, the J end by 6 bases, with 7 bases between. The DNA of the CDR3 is TGTGCCTGGGGGTCGGCTGAAGCTTTCTTT. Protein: CAWGSAEAFF.

CDR3 DNA sequence: TGTGCCAGCAGCATGAGTGTCCGGGACAGGGATTCACCCCTCCACTTT. Protein product: CASSMSVRDRDSPLHF. This chain joins TRBV5-4 and TRBJ1-6; 9 bases align to TRBD1. J was trimmed by 8 bases and V by 4 bases; bases with no gene match: 10. This CDR3 has 16 amino acids. CDR1 and CDR2 from the germline V gene are SGHNT and YYREEE (reference sequence).

CDR3 in amino acids: CASSIGQGVTGELFF. For the CDR3, the DNA is TGTGCCAGCAGTATAGGACAGGGAGTCACCGGGGAGCTGTTTTTT. V and J are TRBV6-5 and TRBJ2-2; TRBD1 aligns across 8 bases. V gave up 5 bases and J gave up 4 bases; unmatched junction bases: 6. Germline V gene lookup returns CDR1 MNHEY and CDR2 SVGAGI. The CDR3 totals 15 residues.

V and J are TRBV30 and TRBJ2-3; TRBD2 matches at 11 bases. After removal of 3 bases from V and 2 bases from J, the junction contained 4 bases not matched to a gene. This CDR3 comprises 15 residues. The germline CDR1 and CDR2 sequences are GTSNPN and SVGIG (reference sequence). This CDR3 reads CAWSGTSGYTDTQYF. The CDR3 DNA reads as TGTGCCTGGAGCGGGACTAGCGGATACACAGATACGCAGTATTTT.